The clone carrying this T cell receptor beta chain showed up just a few times. Its antigen is unidentified. These data are taken from a study of vaccination and CD4 T cells after COVID-19. Overall study: Every culture used as a control got a CEFX pool, an HIV-1 Nef pool, or no peptide.

An Oncomine TCR Beta short-read assay was used to sequence the DNA from cultured CD4+ T cells. TCRdb passed the PCR reads through MiXCR, listing each CDR3 protein once. This table holds 18,000 or so distinct CDR3 sequences, approximately 42% found once. This CDR3 comprises 15 residues. Germline CDR1 MNHNS, CDR2 SASEGT. With V trimmed by 6 bases and J by 5 bases, 7 bases remained unmatched. Indicated treatment: roughly 11-day PBMC culture with coronavirus spike peptide pools or control peptides (ViraFEST assay). Nucleocapsid antibodies tested negative before and after vaccination in healthy vaccine recipients, excluding prior SARS-CoV-2 infection.

The V call is TRBV6-1, the J call TRBJ2-3; 11 bases are a match to TRBD1. The sample here was CD4+ T cells from blood, cultured in vitro, taken before SARS-CoV-2 vaccination. This TCR derives from a human donor who received a COVID-19 vaccine. The CDR3, as DNA: TGTGCCAGCAGGAGAGGACAGGGGGCGGAAGATACGCAGTATTTT. It codes for CASRRGQGAEDTQYF.